The 26 T cell receptor beta chains below all came from one sample that was sequenced in a study of blood T cell repertoires in COVID-19. Measured with immunoSEQ multiplex PCR; TCRdb has only the in-frame clones, and not every one. Of approximately 97,000 clones in the sample, about four fifths were seen once. Input material: peripheral blood. These receptors came from a human donor in a cohort sampled during active COVID-19.

The rearrangement links TRBV9 to TRBJ2-5, with a weak D call TRBD1 (6 bases). This CDR3 region has 14 residues. The V and J ends lost 2 bases and 4 bases respectively, with 12 bases between them. CDR1 is SGDLS and CDR2 is YYNGEE in the germline V gene. CDR3 bases: TGTGCCAGCAGCGTCGAAGGCAGGGGAGAGACCCAGTACTTC. It codes for CASSVEGRGETQYF. Combining the CDR3 with reference TRBV9 and TRBJ2-5 gives the whole variable domain DSGVTQTPKHLITATGQRVTLRCSPRSGDLSVYWYQQSLDQGLQFLIQYYNGEERAKGNILERFSAQQFPDLHSELNLSSLELGDSALYFCASSVEGRGETQYFGPGTRLLVL.

The CDR3 reads CASSLDQGLNTEAFF. The CDR3 DNA reads TGTGCCAGCAGCTTAGATCAGGGGCTGAACACTGAAGCTTTCTTT. The chain links TRBV7-2 to TRBJ1-1, with a weak D call TRBD1 (6 bases). Germline CDR1 reads SGHTA; CDR2 reads FQGNSA. This CDR3 has 15 residues. Trimming shortened V by 1 base and J by 0 bases, and 9 bases separated the two germline ends.

The chain combines TRBV7-9 with TRBJ2-1; 7 nucleotides align to TRBD2. The CDR3 runs 13 residues. V trimming: 7 bases; J trimming: 4 bases; junction bases outside the gene matches: 4. CDR1 and CDR2 from the germline V gene are SEHNR and FQNEAQ (reference sequence). The CDR3 protein is CASTWGGYNEQFF. Here the CDR3 DNA reads TGTGCCAGCACGTGGGGGGGATACAATGAGCAGTTCTTC.

The rearrangement links TRBV19 to TRBJ2-2; no reliable D call. This CDR3 contains 14 residues. V lost 5 bases to trimming and J lost 5 bases, with 12 bases between them. Germline V gene data show CDR1 as LNHDA and CDR2 as SQIVND (reference sequence). The CDR3 region has the DNA TGTGCCAGTAGTGCCCGCGGTGGGACCGGGGAGCTGTTTTTT. Amino acids: CASSARGGTGELFF.

As DNA, the CDR3 is TGTGCCAGCAGCCGAATAGCGGGAGGCACAGATACGCAGTATTTT. It codes for CASSRIAGGTDTQYF. V and J are TRBV11-2 and TRBJ2-3; 9 bases are shared with TRBD2. The CDR3 has 15 residues. Germline V gene data show CDR1 as SGHAT and CDR2 as FQNNGV. After removal of 5 bases from V and 1 base from J, the junction contained 4 bases not matched to a gene. Combining the CDR3 with reference TRBV11-2 and TRBJ2-3 gives the whole variable domain EAGVAQSPRYKIIEKRQSVAFWCNPISGHATLYWYQQILGQGPKLLIQFQNNGVVDDSQLPKDRFSAERLKGVDSTLKIQPAKLEDSAVYLCASSRIAGGTDTQYFGPGTRLTVL.

This clone was detected once. Germline is not matched at one junction end, which may reflect a read error. This rearrangement joins TRBV7-7 to TRBJ2-2; 9 bases align to TRBD1. Germline values: CDR1 SSHAT, CDR2 FNYEAQ (reference sequence). The CDR3 sequence is 15 residues long. This CDR3 is CASSPRQGGTGELFF. The DNA of the CDR3 is TGTGCTAGCAGCCCGCGACAGGGGGGGACCGGGGAGCTGTTTTTT.

The chain employs TRBV6-1 and TRBJ2-7, with a possible D match to TRBD2 (7 bases). In germline, CDR1 is MNHNS, CDR2 SASEGT. The CDR3 extends over 15 amino acids. V was clipped by 3 bases and J by 11 bases, with 23 bases between them. CDR3 sequence reads: CASSDGGGGAADEYF. For the CDR3, the DNA is TGTGCCAGCAGTGATGGGGGTGGGGGGGCCGCCGATGAGTACTTC.

The genes are TRBV27 and TRBJ1-5, with a weak D call TRBD1 (6 bases). This CDR3 has 16 amino acids. Germline assignment: CDR1 MNHEY and CDR2 SMNVEV (reference sequence). The V gene lost 1 base and the J gene lost 4 bases, with 14 bases spanning the gap. The CDR3 sequence is CASSLWGQAVNQPQHF. The CDR3, as DNA: TGTGCCAGCAGTTTATGGGGGCAGGCGGTTAATCAGCCCCAGCATTTT.

The rearrangement joins TRBV18 to TRBJ1-1; TRBD1 might be the D (5 bases). The germline V gene encodes CDR1 KGHSH and CDR2 LQKENI. This CDR3 has 14 amino acids. V was clipped by 3 bases and J by 6 bases, with 14 bases between them. The CDR3 nucleotides read TGTGCCAGCTCACCGTCACAGGCGGCCGCTGAAGCTTTCTTT. It is translated as CASSPSQAAAEAFF. The complete variable domain, with remaining parts taken from reference TRBV18 and TRBJ1-1, reads NAGVMQNPRHLVRRRGQEARLRCSPMKGHSHVYWYRQLPEEGLKFMVYLQKENIIDESGMPKERFSAEFPKEGPSILRIQQVVRGDSAAYFCASSPSQAAAEAFFGQGTRLTVV.

The V call is TRBV5-4, the J call TRBJ1-2, with D hard to call. V was cut by 0 bases and J by 6 bases, with 6 bases left in between. The CDR3 extends over 12 amino acids. Germline values: CDR1 SGHNT, CDR2 YYREEE (reference sequence). The CDR3 DNA reads as TGTGCCAGCAGCTTGGGGCAGAATGGCTACACCTTC. This encodes CASSLGQNGYTF.

V gene TRBV27 combines with J gene TRBJ1-3; no firm D call. The V gene lost 6 bases and the J gene lost 0 bases, with 9 bases spanning the gap. This CDR3 is built from 14 residues. Germline V gene sequence: CDR1 MNHEY, CDR2 SMNVEV (reference sequence). The chain's CDR3 is CASSTASSGNTIYF. CDR3 sequence (DNA): TGTGCCAGCAGCACAGCCTCCTCTGGAAACACCATATATTTT.

The table lists this clone with a count of one. DNA for the CDR3: TGCGCCAGCAGCCAACCGCTAGCGGGGGTAAACAATGAGCAGTTCTTC. Protein sequence: CASSQPLAGVNNEQFF. The chain employs TRBV4-1 and TRBJ2-1; 10 bases line up with TRBD2. CDR1 is MGHRA and CDR2 is YSYEKL in the germline V gene. V was clipped by 2 bases and J by 5 bases; unmatched bases: 6. The CDR3 loop spans 16 amino acids.

The rearrangement uses TRBV19 and TRBJ2-5, with D possibly being TRBD2 (5 bases). This CDR3 spans 14 amino acids. Trimming removed 4 bases at V and 7 bases at J, with 16 bases between. Germline V gives CDR1 LNHDA, CDR2 SQIVND (reference sequence). The DNA for the CDR3 is TGTGCCAGTAGTACCGGGCCCCCGGGGATGACCCAGTACTTC. It yields the protein CASSTGPPGMTQYF.

This chain links TRBV11-3 with TRBJ2-5; no definite D call. The CDR3 runs to 12 residues. Germline assignment: CDR1 SGHNT and CDR2 YENEEA. V lost 4 bases to trimming and J lost 1 base, with 4 bases between them. CDR3 sequence: CASSSLQETQYF. CDR3 in DNA: TGTGCCAGCAGCTCTCTCCAAGAGACCCAGTACTTC.

The rearrangement uses TRBV5-4 and TRBJ2-3; D is possibly TRBD2 (6 bases). The CDR3 covers 15 residues. CDR1 and CDR2 from the germline V gene are SGHNT and YYREEE (reference sequence). Between the trimmed V and J ends, which lost 4 bases and 0 bases, there was a span of 12 bases. CDR3 amino acids: CASSPMGGSTDTQYF. The CDR3 DNA reads as TGTGCCAGCAGCCCGATGGGGGGTAGCACAGATACGCAGTATTTT.

The chain couples TRBV6-1 to TRBJ1-5, with TRBD1 matching over 10 bases. The V gene end was trimmed by 2 bases and the J gene end by 7 bases; junction bases not matched to a gene: 5. The CDR3 is made up of 15 amino acids. Germline CDR1 and CDR2: MNHNS and SASEGT. CDR3 sequence reads: CASSESGTGVQPQHF. The CDR3, as DNA: TGTGCCAGCAGTGAATCCGGGACAGGGGTACAGCCCCAGCATTTT.

V gene TRBV19 combines with J gene TRBJ2-1, with a tentative D call TRBD1 (6 bases). This CDR3 comprises 15 residues. Trimming removed 3 bases from V and 5 bases from J, with 14 bases in between. Germline V gives CDR1 LNHDA, CDR2 SQIVND (reference sequence). CDR3 residues: CASSITPGHNNEQFF. CDR3 in DNA: TGTGCCAGTAGTATTACTCCGGGACACAACAATGAGCAGTTCTTC.

The genes are TRBV5-4 and TRBJ2-3; maybe TRBD2 (6 bases). CDR1 and CDR2 (germline): SGHNT, YYREEE (reference sequence). V was clipped by 1 base and J by 6 bases, with 12 bases between them. The CDR3 is made up of 14 amino acids. The CDR3 is CASSLKLASDTQYF. CDR3 DNA sequence: TGTGCCAGCAGCTTGAAACTAGCTTCTGATACGCAGTATTTT. Variable domain in full (rest from reference TRBV5-4 and TRBJ2-3): ETGVTQSPTHLIKTRGQQVTLRCSSQSGHNTVSWYQQALGQGPQFIFQYYREEENGRGNFPPRFSGLQFPNYSSELNVNALELDDSALYLCASSLKLASDTQYFGPGTRLTVL.

The CDR3 nucleotides read TGTGCCAGCATGGGCGGGGGGGGCTATGGCTACACCTTC. Translating it yields CASMGGGGYGYTF. The chain carries TRBV6-8 and TRBJ1-2; D may be TRBD1 (5 bases). Trimming took 7 bases from V and 4 from J, leaving 13 bases between them. This CDR3 comprises 13 residues. Germline V gene lookup returns CDR1 MNHGY and CDR2 SAAAGT.

The genes are TRBV28 and TRBJ2-7, with 7 bases aligning to TRBD2. V lost 3 bases and J lost 0; bases outside the gene matches: 11. The CDR3 has 17 amino acids. Germline V gives CDR1 MDHEN, CDR2 SYDVKM. The CDR3 region is CASSFVFWGEGSYEQYF. As DNA, the CDR3 is TGTGCCAGCAGTTTTGTTTTTTGGGGGGAGGGCTCCTACGAGCAGTACTTC.

The rearrangement uses TRBV11-1 and TRBJ1-1; 10 positions match TRBD1. In germline, CDR1 is SGHAT, CDR2 FQDESV (reference sequence). The CDR3 extends over 12 amino acids. After removal of 8 bases from V and 7 bases from J, the junction contained 4 bases not matched to a gene. CDR3 sequence: CASGGQGGEAFF. DNA for the CDR3: TGTGCCAGCGGAGGACAGGGGGGTGAAGCTTTCTTT.

This clone was observed a single time. The chain recombines TRBV7-2 with TRBJ2-3, with D unclear. The CDR3 is 13 residues long. Trimming left V 1 base short and J 2 bases short, with 4 bases between. Germline V gene data show CDR1 as SGHTA and CDR2 as FQGNSA. The CDR3 DNA sequence: TGTGCCAGCAGCTTAGGTCTCACAGATACGCAGTATTTT. This encodes CASSLGLTDTQYF. Filled out from reference TRBV7-2 and TRBJ2-3, the complete variable domain reads GAGVSQSPSNKVTEKGKDVELRCDPISGHTALYWYRQSLGQGLEFLIYFQGNSAPDKSGLPSDRFSAERTGGSVSTLTIQRTQQEDSAVYLCASSLGLTDTQYFGPGTRLTVL.

The chain employs TRBV24-1 and TRBJ2-1; tentative D call: TRBD2 (5 bases). V was cut by 1 base and J by 9 bases, with 6 bases left in between. The CDR3 has 12 residues. Per the germline V gene, CDR1 is KGHDR and CDR2 is SFDVKD. CDR3 amino acids: CATSDFRGEQFF. As DNA, the CDR3 is TGTGCCACCAGTGATTTTCGGGGTGAGCAGTTCTTC.

The CDR3 protein is CASSFEKRQYF. The CDR3 region has the DNA TGTGCCAGCAGTTTTGAGAAACGGCAGTACTTC. The V gene is TRBV2, the J gene TRBJ2-7; unclear D gene. V lost 5 bases and J lost 9, with 11 bases in between. CDR1 is SNHLY, CDR2 FYNNEI, per germline. This CDR3 has 11 residues. Full variable domain (rest looked up from reference TRBV2 and TRBJ2-7): EPEVTQTPSHQVTQMGQEVILRCVPISNHLYFYWYRQILGQKVEFLVSFYNNEISEKSEIFDDQFSVERPDGSNFTLKIRSTKLEDSAMYFCASSFEKRQYFGPGTRLTVT.

This chain joins TRBV5-1 and TRBJ1-4; D is uncertain. Trimming took off 0 bases at V and 8 bases at J, with 11 bases between the two ends. The CDR3 consists of 14 residues. CDR1 SGHRS and CDR2 YFSETQ come from the germline V gene. The DNA for the CDR3 is TGCGCCAGCAGCTTGGGGCAGGTCACCGAAAAACTGTTTTTT. Amino acids: CASSLGQVTEKLFF.

This clone was found once. The V call is TRBV7-9, the J call TRBJ1-2; D is undetermined. CDR3 size: 11 residues. Germline loops: CDR1 SEHNR, CDR2 FQNEAQ (reference sequence). The ends were cut back, 4 bases at V and 4 bases at J, with 4 bases in the middle. CDR3 sequence reads: CASSSGYGYTF. The CDR3 nucleotides are TGTGCCAGCAGCTCGGGCTATGGCTACACCTTC.